What follows describes a single T cell receptor beta chain. Its antigen is still unknown. The library was generated by the immunoSEQ multiplex PCR assay. For the multiplex PCR, a mixture combining 60 forward primers for TCR Vbeta segments and 13 reverse primers for TCR Jbeta segments was used. A multiplex PCR assay on genomic DNA amplified the CDR3 region of rearranged TCR beta genes. Amplified TCR beta libraries were sequenced as 87-base-pair reads on the Illumina HiSeq System. Regarding the original processing steps: A later analysis tallied around 82 million unique TCR beta chains across the 600 to 700 repertoires, and around 12 million of those chains were shared by two or more donors. Raw reads were error-corrected and collapsed into unique sequences with a nearest-neighbor algorithm that merged closely related sequences to remove PCR and sequencing errors. CDR3 sequences were aligned to IMGT reference sequences to assign V, D and J gene segments. For a sequence to be retained, a match of at least six nucleotides was required to both a V gene segment and a J gene segment. A rearrangement counted as productive if the CDR3 had no stop codons and remained in frame with V and J, and every other rearrangement counted as non-productive. Following IMGT convention, CDR3 was defined as the stretch from the second conserved V-encoded cysteine to the conserved J-encoded phenylalanine. Sequences without an unambiguous match to a single V gene segment were excluded from the earlier analysis of 450 to 650 of the donors. In an earlier analysis of a few hundred of the donors, V segments were called functional above 56.7% productive rearrangements and were called segregating when the between-donor standard deviation exceeded 5%. A statistical classification framework was built for diagnosing cytomegalovirus status from the catalog of TCR beta chain sequences. V and J gene assignment, in a later analysis, came from comparing TCR nucleotide sequences with IMGT/GENE-DB human TR gene sequences. Using the TCRdist pipeline, a later analysis assigned CDR3 sequences along with most-parsimonious VDJ recombination scenarios. In a later analysis, every TCR beta chain was defined by the combination of its CDR3 amino acid sequence and its V-gene family, and reads without a unique V-gene family were dropped. To address suspected cross-contamination and a sequencing artifact, a later analysis removed roughly 640 highly shared, low-generation-probability nucleotide sequences. For each public chain, a later analysis derived a clonal expansion index from normalized ranks of inferred template counts within each repertoire. Generation probabilities in a later analysis came from a VDJ recombination model fitted to out-of-frame rearrangements, and those results were checked against IGoR. A later analysis scored TCR-TCR, TCR-HLA and TCR-CMV co-occurrence with hypergeometric tests, applying a repertoire-size bias correction to TCR pairs. In a later analysis, false discovery rates were estimated by permuting HLA or CMV assignments 20 times. A later analysis grouped co-occurring TCRs with DBSCAN, adding TCRdist sequence similarity when clustering within HLA-allele-positive subsets. For co-occurrence clustering, repertoires with fewer than 30,000 or more than 120,000 public chains were excluded, along with about five repertoires with anomalous nucleotide sharing. TCRdb stores this immuneACCESS table with in-frame sequences only. Part of the clones is absent; in the studies checked, under half of the shortfall reflects unresolved V genes, and no reason is known for the rest. For V, J and clone size, that table is used; D and trimming come from the DNA. The sample table on file contains 100,000 to 150,000 clones. The ten biggest clones cover about 2.3% of the sample.

This sample is drawn from a study of cytomegalovirus exposure and HLA in healthy donors (dated by TCRdb to 2015 to 2018). In the study overall: An earlier analysis of fewer than 750 of the donors reported 276 Gb of sequence data and around 110 million unique TCR beta sequences obtained from 150 million to 200 million T cells. To predict cytomegalovirus infection status, the study combined high-throughput TCR immunosequencing, statistical association of individual TCRs with disease status, and machine learning. An earlier analysis of several hundred of the donors used high-throughput TCR beta sequencing to judge whether each TCR beta V gene segment behaved as functional or pseudogenic. A separate validation cohort of 100 to 150 different subjects was used in addition to the roughly 700-subject first cohort. A later analysis re-analyzed previously published TCR beta repertoires from roughly 690 donors and added high-resolution HLA genotyping to study TCR occurrence patterns. An early release covering roughly 640 HLA-typed donors comprised approximately 290 gigabases of sequencing data and around 80 million unique TCR sequences. The study used immunosequencing to profile the T cell repertoires of approximately 690 subjects and linked those repertoires to cytomegalovirus serostatus. Roughly 5 DR-DQ haplotypes were handled as single units for association and clustering because linkage in the cohort was strong. Every repertoire in the discovery cohort had been generated on one and the same sequencing platform. On average, about 240,000 unique TCR beta nucleotide sequences were sequenced per donor among 300 to 500 genotyped donors of the cohort, with around 19% of those sequences being non-productive. Donor age, sex, ethnicity and CMV serostatus were compiled alongside the repertoire data. HLA typing covered class I and class II loci at four-digit resolution. The study was designed to test whether signatures of past pathogen exposure could be identified by cataloging public T cell receptors. Among the roughly 400 genotyped donors, around 79% belonged to the genetic ancestry cluster associated with self-reported Caucasian donors. In the later analysis, no new phenotypic data were used to find candidate immune exposures; instead, reliance was placed on TCR beta sequences and their occurrence across donors. Genome-wide SNP genotypes for about three fifths of the roughly 670 donors were used in a later genetic analysis, which treated that subset as a discovery cohort. Typing coverage differed by locus: A, B, C, DRB1 and DQB1 were typed in roughly 629-630 donors, DQA1 in about 560, DPA1 in 600 to 610, and DPB1 in 450 to 490. The full study reports these points: According to the authors, the approach could potentially be generalized to other disease states and immunological phenotypes. The sequencing pipeline was judged likely to have produced a cluster of highly shared sequence variants as a technical artifact. In the study, around 150 TCR beta chains were listed as associated with cytomegalovirus. Several of the top co-occurrence clusters appeared to be linked to parvovirus B19, influenza, CMV and Epstein-Barr virus, according to a later analysis. Some IMGT-functional V segments, including TRBV6-2 and TRBV6-3, could not be told apart with the 87-base-pair reads, so those segments were excluded. A further reported finding was that TCR beta sequences accurately predicted the HLA-A and HLA-B alleles for most subjects in the first cohort. An association between a missense DCLRE1C variant and V-gene and J-gene trimming of TCR beta chains was found in a later genetic analysis and replicated in an independent cohort. For the cohort, immune exposure information was limited to CMV serostatus. This cohort had only TCR beta chains sequenced, and the lack of alpha or paired-chain data limited which features could be detected. HLA typing was unavailable for some donors at each locus, so association tests used only the typed subset. At a false discovery rate of 0.05, a later analysis linked some 18,000 TCR beta sequences to specific HLA alleles. The presence/absence analyses assumed that sequencing depth was roughly uniform across donors, and that assumption may not be true. In a later analysis, the rate of TCR association differed among HLA loci, with DRB1 alleles having the most associated TCRs and HLA-C alleles having the fewest. A few of the identified cytomegalovirus-associated TCR beta chains were confirmed in vitro to be specific for cytomegalovirus antigens. When HLA alleles, especially DR and DQ, strongly co-occurred, TCR associations were difficult to assign to individual alleles. Because counts were too low, about 15 rarely observed V segments, including chromosome 9 orphons, were left out of the earlier analysis of some 600 of the donors. According to a later genetic analysis, donors in an Asian-associated ancestry cluster had fewer N-insertions in productive TCRs than the approximately 670-donor mean. Broadly in line with IMGT annotations, most TCR beta V segments showed up in productive rearrangements about 87% or about 30% of the time in an earlier analysis of some 590 of the donors. Most TCR sequences were observed very rarely across donors, whereas some public TCRs were present in many individuals. In a later analysis, most CMV-associated TCR beta chains were found to appear HLA-restricted, with HLA associations seemingly driven largely by CMV exposure. Correlated functional status among segregating V segments might reflect linkage disequilibrium, but an unknown experimental factor could not be ruled out. The classifier was reported to diagnose cytomegalovirus status with high specificity and sensitivity in both the original and validation cohorts. In a later analysis, HLA-associated TCR beta chains showed more clonal expansion and lower generation probabilities than non-associated chains that were equally common.

The cohort consisted of 666 healthy bone marrow donors. At the time of sampling, every cohort member was nominally healthy, though immune exposures that went unrecorded were likely present. The donor tested CMV seronegative and was one of the 352 seronegative cohort members. A peripheral blood sample was provided by each donor, and peripheral blood mononuclear cells were used for TCR beta sequencing. The Qiagen DNeasy Blood Extraction Kit was used to extract genomic DNA from the blood cell samples. The CDR3 holds 14 amino acids from the cysteine to the phenylalanine. The only DNA kept is the CDR3, 42 bases in frame from the first base. CDR1 and CDR2 are read off the germline V gene (reference sequence) as SEHNR and FQNEAQ. At the junction V is shortened by 2 bases and J by 4 bases, with 9 bases in between.

The origin of this receptor is a man aged 35 to 55 in good health and CMV-seronegative. Sequenced material: PBMCs. The chain employs TRBV7-9 and TRBJ1-5, with the D gene uncertain. The base sequence is TGTGCCAGCAGCTTAAGTTGGGCGAATCAGCCCCAGCATTTT. Translated, this gives CASSLSWANQPQHF. Beyond the CDR3, the reference TRBV7-9 and TRBJ1-5 genes provide the residues; the full variable domain reads: DTGVSQNPRHKITKRGQNVTFRCDPISEHNRLYWYRQTLGQGPEFLTYFQNEAQLEKSRLLSDRFSAERPKGSFSTLEIQRTEQGDSAMYLCASSLSWANQPQHFGDGTRLSIL.